This entry features one T cell receptor (beta chain) sequence. Each PCR replicate run on unsorted PBMC took in 250 to 300 ng DNA, tens of thousands of T cell genomes. TCRdb keeps only in-frame clones here, not all; method: immunoSEQ multiplex PCR. The sample holds hundreds of thousands of clones, around 79% seen once. This entry belongs to a study of shared clonotypes between healthy human individuals. Germline-derived CDR1 and CDR2 are SNHLY and FYNNEI. V gave up 6 bases and J gave up 7 bases, with 12 bases separating them. CDR3 length: 12 residues. The chain is built from TRBV2 and TRBJ1-1; the D is unclear. The TCR sequence derives from a woman in her 40s in good health. Some clones in this sample may be carry-over from other donors' samples. Sample: PBMCs. CDR3 residues: CASSTPPGEAFF. CDR3 in DNA: TGTGCCAGCAGCACCCCCCCGGGTGAAGCTTTCTTT.